The rows below give T cell receptor beta chains drawn from one sample of a study of spatial heterogeneity in lung cancer. TCRdb ran MiXCR on the 5' RACE reads and lists one entry per CDR3 protein. Of around 63,000 distinct CDR3 sequences in the sample, 7.5% to 9% were seen once. Material: PBMCs, obtained at surgery. These TCRs come from a female donor with early-stage non-small cell lung cancer. Both conserved end residues are part of each CDR3. The D gene is left open where the match is weak. Rows give clone size only sometimes, using once, few, many, or a class for an expanded clone.

D: NA; size: NA; J: TRBJ2-5; length: 14; V: TRBV29-1; DNA: TGCTGCGCCGACCGACAGGTCTCCCAAGAGACCCAGTACTTC; CDR3: CCADRQVSQETQYF
D: TRBD2; size: few; J: TRBJ2-1; length: 16; V: TRBV6-6; DNA: TGTGCCAGCAGCCACGGGGGGACTCTCTCCTACAATGAGCAGTTCTTC; CDR3: CASSHGGTLSYNEQFF
D: NA; size: many; J: TRBJ1-5; length: 14; V: TRBV10-2; DNA: TGCGCCAGCAGTGCTCTACAGCCCGATCAGCCCCAGCATTTT; CDR3: CASSALQPDQPQHF
D: TRBD2; size: many; J: TRBJ2-3; length: 15; V: TRBV5-1; DNA: TGCGCCAGCAGCCTAGCGGGACCAAACACAGATACGCAGTATTTT; CDR3: CASSLAGPNTDTQYF
D: TRBD2; size: many; J: TRBJ2-1; length: 15; V: TRBV7-2; DNA: TGTGCCAGCAGCTTAGCTGGGACTAGTGTCAATGAGCAGTTCTTC; CDR3: CASSLAGTSVNEQFF
D: NA; size: few; J: TRBJ1-1; length: 13; V: TRBV20-1; DNA: TGCAGTGCTAGGAAGGACGTGAACACTGAAGCTTTCTTT; CDR3: CSARKDVNTEAFF
D: NA; size: NA; J: TRBJ2-7; length: 14; V: TRBV6-6; DNA: TGTGCCAGCAGTTACCTAGACAGTTCCTACGAGCAGTACTTC; CDR3: CASSYLDSSYEQYF
D: TRBD1; size: NA; J: TRBJ1-1; length: 14; V: TRBV19; DNA: TGTGCCAGTAGTGTACAACAGGGGGCGACTGAAGCTTTCTTT; CDR3: CASSVQQGATEAFF
D: NA; size: many; J: TRBJ2-3; length: 13; V: TRBV20-1; DNA: TGCAGTTCCGCCAGGAGTGGCACAGATACGCAGTATTTT; CDR3: CSSARSGTDTQYF
D: NA; size: NA; J: TRBJ2-5; length: 16; V: TRBV10-3; DNA: TGTGCCATCAGTGAGGAAGGAGGGGGGATGGAAGAGACCCAGTACTTC; CDR3: CAISEEGGGMEETQYF
D: TRBD1; size: few; J: TRBJ1-3; length: 15; V: TRBV28; DNA: TGTGCCAGCAGTCCCACAGGGGGCTCAGGAAACACCATATATTTT; CDR3: CASSPTGGSGNTIYF
D: NA; size: few; J: TRBJ2-3; length: 19; V: TRBV6-6; DNA: TGTGCCAGCAGTTACCCCCTGGTGGGGTTACAGCCTAGCACAGATACGCAGTATTTT; CDR3: CASSYPLVGLQPSTDTQYF
D: TRBD1; size: NA; J: TRBJ2-5; length: 13; V: TRBV7-3; DNA: TGTGCCAGCAGCTCGCAGGGGGCGGAGACCCAGTACTTC; CDR3: CASSSQGAETQYF
D: NA; size: NA; J: TRBJ1-4; length: 13; V: TRBV11-1; DNA: TGTGCCAGCAGCTTCCAGGGAAATGAAAAACTGTTTTTT; CDR3: CASSFQGNEKLFF
D: NA; size: few; J: TRBJ1-1; length: 12; V: TRBV14; DNA: TGTGCCAGCGGACAGATGAACACTGAAGCTTTCTTT; CDR3: CASGQMNTEAFF
D: NA; size: NA; J: TRBJ1-2; length: 14; V: TRBV13; DNA: TGTGCCAGCAGCGCACGGGGGGCAAACTATGGCTACACCTTC; CDR3: CASSARGANYGYTF
D: TRBD1; size: NA; J: TRBJ1-6; length: 14; V: TRBV5-4; DNA: TGTGCCAGCAGGACGGACAGGGGGGATTCACCCCTCCACTTT; CDR3: CASRTDRGDSPLHF
D: TRBD1; size: few; J: TRBJ1-5; length: 14; V: TRBV20-1; DNA: TGCAGTGCTAGGGGAGGGACAGTCAATCAGCCCCAGCATTTT; CDR3: CSARGGTVNQPQHF